Presented here are 20 T cell receptor beta chains from one specimen sequenced in a study of response to subunit inactivated influenza vaccine. MiXCR was run by TCRdb on the RT-PCR reads, yielding one entry per CDR3 protein. This sample has about 700,000 distinct CDR3 sequences, with 15% to 17% found just once. Sequencing used PBMCs from blood, obtained about 13 days after vaccination. These receptors came from a man aged 45-60 years who received an inactivated influenza vaccine.

CDR3 coding DNA: TGTGCCAGCAGCGTCGAAACAGGGCGCCCTCCCTATGGCTACACCTTC. Its protein is CASSVETGRPPYGYTF. This sequence joins TRBV9 and TRBJ1-2; weak D call: TRBD1 (6 bases). Trimming shortened V by 2 bases and J by 4 bases, and 18 bases separated the two germline ends. This CDR3 is built from 16 residues. Germline values: CDR1 SGDLS, CDR2 YYNGEE.

The chain couples TRBV6-2 or TRBV6-3 to TRBJ1-5; unclear D gene. Trimming shortened V by 0 bases and J by 4 bases, and 7 bases separated the two germline ends. CDR1 is MNHEY, CDR2 SVGEGT, per germline. The CDR3 covers 14 residues. The CDR3, as DNA: TGTGCCAGCAGTTACTCTGGCCGGAATCAGCCCCAGCATTTT. Its protein is CASSYSGRNQPQHF.

The chain combines TRBV6-2 or TRBV6-3 with TRBJ2-6, with D perhaps matching TRBD1 or TRBD2 (6 bases each). Trimming took off 3 bases at V and 4 bases at J, with 13 bases between the two ends. The CDR3 is 16 amino acids. The germline V gene encodes CDR1 MNHEY and CDR2 SVGEGT. The CDR3 loop is CASSYGRGLGANVLTF. The CDR3 DNA reads as TGTGCCAGCAGTTATGGTCGGGGGCTAGGGGCCAACGTCCTGACTTTC.

V and J are TRBV20-1 and TRBJ2-7; TRBD2 matches 9 bases. Per germline, CDR1 DFQATT and CDR2 SNEGSKA (reference sequence). V lost 5 bases to trimming and J lost 3 bases; unmatched junction nucleotides: 8. This CDR3 is built from 14 residues. CDR3 coding DNA: TGCAGTGCTCTAGTAGCGGGAGAAAGCTACGAGCAGTACTTC. It specifies CSALVAGESYEQYF.

The rearrangement uses TRBV3-1 and TRBJ2-7; TRBD1 matches 8 bases. J gave up 3 bases and V 1 base, and 5 bases lay outside the gene matches. The CDR3 runs to 15 residues. Germline V gives CDR1 LGHDT, CDR2 YNNKEL (reference sequence). As DNA, the CDR3 is TGTGCCAGCAGCCAAGTGGACAGGGACGGCTACGAGCAGTACTTC. Its protein product is CASSQVDRDGYEQYF.

The chain uses TRBV7-8 and TRBJ2-7, with 7 bases that match TRBD2. CDR1 is SGHVS and CDR2 is FQNEAQ in the germline V gene. This CDR3 spans 15 amino acids. After removal of 5 bases from V and 6 bases from J, the junction contained 13 bases not matched to a gene. CDR3 sequence: CASSTTSSIALEQYF. The CDR3 nucleotides are TGTGCCAGCAGCACGACTAGCAGTATCGCCCTCGAGCAGTACTTC.

The V gene is TRBV6-2 or TRBV6-3, the J gene TRBJ2-3, with 8 nucleotides matching TRBD2. This CDR3 region has 16 residues. With 8 bases clipped from V and 0 bases from J, the junction kept 10 bases outside the gene matches. The germline CDR1 and CDR2 sequences are MNHEY and SVGEGT. CDR3 in DNA: TGTGCCAGCTCTACGGGGGGGCGGCCTAGCACAGATACGCAGTATTTT. Encoded protein: CASSTGGRPSTDTQYF.

This clonotype appeared a few times. This sequence joins TRBV6-2 or TRBV6-3 and TRBJ2-1, with 7 nucleotides matching TRBD2. The CDR3 has 14 amino acids. Per germline, CDR1 MNHEY and CDR2 SVGEGT. The trim removed 5 bases at V and 3 bases at J, leaving 4 bases unmatched. The DNA of the CDR3 is TGTGCCAGCAGTCCAACGGGAGGCTACAATGAGCAGTTCTTC. It encodes CASSPTGGYNEQFF.

This clonotype showed up many times. The gene calls are TRBV29-1 and TRBJ2-2, with D possibly matching TRBD1 (5 bases). V lost 6 bases and J lost 0, with 11 bases in between. The CDR3 length is 14 residues. Per the germline V gene, CDR1 is SQVTM and CDR2 is ANQGSEA. CDR3 residues: CSVVTGANTGELFF. For the CDR3, the DNA is TGCAGCGTAGTCACAGGAGCGAACACCGGGGAGCTGTTTTTT.

The sample holds many counts of this clonotype. The DNA for the CDR3 is TGTGCCAGCAGTGAACGGACAGGGAGTTTCTACGAGCAGTACTTC. Translation: CASSERTGSFYEQYF. The rearrangement uses TRBV6-1 and TRBJ2-7; 8 bases fit TRBD1. J gave up 3 bases and V 2 bases, and 6 bases lay outside the gene matches. CDR3 length: 15 amino acids. Looked up from germline, CDR1 is MNHNS and CDR2 is SASEGT.

This clonotype was seen a handful of times. The chain combines TRBV7-9 with TRBJ2-7, with D possibly matching TRBD1 (5 bases). The CDR3 is 13 amino acids. CDR1 and CDR2 from the germline V gene are SEHNR and FQNEAQ (reference sequence). Trimming left V 3 bases short and J 4 bases short, with 10 bases between. CDR3 loop: CASSFGALYEQYF. The CDR3 bases are TGTGCCAGCAGCTTTGGGGCCCTTTACGAGCAGTACTTC.

The J gene is TRBJ2-3, the V gene TRBV24-1; 9 bases are a match to TRBD1. Germline V gene lookup returns CDR1 KGHDR and CDR2 SFDVKD. V dropped 5 bases and J dropped 2; count of bases not matched to a gene: 4. This CDR3 comprises 15 residues. CDR3 sequence: CATSGTGDFTDTQYF. The DNA for the CDR3 is TGTGCCACCAGTGGGACAGGGGACTTCACAGATACGCAGTATTTT.

The chain uses TRBV30 and TRBJ2-7; TRBD1 might be the D (6 bases). V gave up 3 bases and J gave up 2 bases, with 14 bases separating them. The germline V gene encodes CDR1 GTSNPN and CDR2 SVGIG (reference sequence). There are 14 residues in the CDR3. The CDR3 loop reads CAWRPTGWTYEQYF. DNA of the CDR3: TGTGCCTGGAGACCTACAGGGTGGACCTACGAGCAGTACTTC.

The CDR3 spells CASSPRTSGSRSTDTQYF. CDR3 DNA sequence: TGTGCCAGCAGCCCTCGGACTAGCGGGAGCAGGAGCACAGATACGCAGTATTTT. The V and J genes are TRBV4-2 and TRBJ2-3; 13 nucleotides agree with TRBD2. The CDR3 consists of 18 residues. The V segment lost 4 bases and the J segment 0 bases; nucleotides outside the gene matches: 7. The germline gives CDR1 LGHNA, CDR2 YNFKEQ.

This clonotype occurred many times. The chain uses TRBV5-1 and TRBJ2-4; D may be TRBD2 (6 bases). The germline CDR1 and CDR2 sequences are SGHRS and YFSETQ. CDR3 length: 16 amino acids. V gave up 1 base and J gave up 2 bases, with 13 bases separating them. This CDR3 reads CASSLQEGHSKNIQYF. Written as DNA, the CDR3 is TGCGCCAGCAGCTTGCAGGAGGGTCACTCCAAAAACATTCAGTACTTC.

This clonotype has a handful of counts. The chain recombines TRBV5-5 with TRBJ2-6, with unresolved D. The CDR3 length is 12 residues. CDR1 is SGHKS, CDR2 YYEKEE, per germline (reference sequence). V shed 4 bases and J shed 6 bases, with 5 bases lying between them. This chain's CDR3 is CASSAQANVLTF. In DNA form, the CDR3 reads TGTGCCAGCAGCGCCCAGGCCAACGTCCTGACTTTC.

This clonotype has more than one count but fewer than ten. This chain uses TRBV7-8 with TRBJ2-7; 10 nucleotides align to TRBD2. V trimming: 5 bases; J trimming: 7 bases; junction bases outside the gene matches: 11. CDR3 length equals 15 residues. Germline V lookup: CDR1 SGHVS, CDR2 FQNEAQ. The CDR3 nucleotides read TGTGCCAGCAGCATCTCCGGGACTAGCGCCGGTGAGCAGTACTTC. Its translation: CASSISGTSAGEQYF.

This clonotype has a single count. V and J are TRBV5-1 and TRBJ2-5; TRBD1 is a possible D gene (7 bases). Trimming cost V 4 bases and J 4 bases, with 14 bases left between them. Germline V lookup: CDR1 SGHRS, CDR2 YFSETQ. This CDR3 is 14 amino acids long. CDR3 DNA: TGCGCCAGCAGCAGGAGACAGGGAGGAGAGACCCAGTACTTC. Protein: CASSRRQGGETQYF.

This clonotype was seen a handful of times. The chain uses TRBV7-2 and TRBJ2-7; no reliable D call. In germline, CDR1 is SGHTA, CDR2 FQGNSA. Trimming pared 1 base from V and 2 bases from J, leaving 12 bases between. The CDR3 has 15 residues. The CDR3 DNA follows: TGTGCCAGCAGCTTAGGCGGAACCCACACCTACGAGCAGTACTTC. This sequence encodes CASSLGGTHTYEQYF.

Many counts were recorded for this clonotype. The J gene is TRBJ2-3, the V gene TRBV5-1, with D uncertain. CDR3 length equals 13 residues. V was trimmed by 4 bases and J by 5 bases, leaving 11 bases between them. Germline V CDR1 and CDR2: SGHRS, YFSETQ. This chain's CDR3 is CASSVDSRDTQYF. CDR3 nucleotides: TGCGCCAGCAGCGTGGATAGCCGAGATACGCAGTATTTT.